The subject of this entry is one TCR beta chain. Germline V gene sequence: CDR1 SGHTA, CDR2 FQGNSA. Trimming stripped 5 bases from V and 4 bases from J, with 11 bases between. This CDR3 contains 13 residues. The sample comes from a study of Tregs in tolerant kidney transplant recipients. TCRdb's copy holds only in-frame clones and misses some; the assay was immunoSEQ multiplex PCR. This table holds about 83,000 clones, roughly 98% found once. V usage is TRBV7-2 and J usage is TRBJ2-5; D might be TRBD2 (5 bases). The sequencing used CD4+ T cells from blood, collected before the transplant. The TCR sequence derives from a human donor who received a combined kidney and bone marrow transplant. The DNA for the CDR3 is TGTGCCAGCAGCCTCCCGACTACAGAGACCCAGTACTTC. Translated, it gives CASSLPTTETQYF.